The source of this T cell receptor beta chain is a study of T-cell reconstitution after alpha-beta-depleted transplantation in children. This sample's TCRbeta library carried unique molecular identifier barcodes. TCRdb itself ran the PCR reads through MiXCR, one entry per CDR3 protein. There are a few hundred thousand distinct CDR3 sequences in the sample; 10% to 13% occur only once, and 2% to 2.5% lies in the top ten. The germline V gene encodes CDR1 MNHEY and CDR2 SMNVEV (reference sequence). V was clipped by 4 bases and J by 6 bases; unmatched bases: 7. This CDR3 is built from 15 residues. The V gene is TRBV27, the J gene TRBJ2-2, with TRBD1 matching 8 bases. Sequenced here: PBMCs from the stem cell graft donor, sampled from the stem cell graft. The source of this sequence is a human donor who donated a stem cell graft to a child with acute lymphoblastic leukemia. The CDR3 nucleotides read TGTGCCAGCAGTTCACAGGGGGTATTGTCCGGGGAGCTGTTTTTT. Translating gives CASSSQGVLSGELFF.